This TCR beta chain was identified during a study of identical twins. Study-wide points: Sequences that were beta out-of-frame showed weaker excess twin sharing.

Template switching, a step in the protocol, added a universal primer site, and cDNA carried unique molecular identifiers. TCRdb used MiXCR to reprocess the 5' RACE reads, holding one entry per CDR3 protein. Here the sample spans 550,000 to 700,000 distinct CDR3 sequences, less than 25% being singletons. This CDR3 has 13 residues. The V end was cut by 0 bases, the J end by 2 bases, with 8 bases between. Per the germline V gene, CDR1 is DFQATT and CDR2 is SNEGSKA (reference sequence). Points on this clonotype: The antigen remains unidentified.

This sample was shared with a second study, whose subject was T cells expressing NK-cell markers. Per that paper: Researchers got TCR beta repertoires out of sorted CD3+CD56+NKG2C+, CD3+CD56+NKG2C- and CD3+CD56-NKG2C+ T cells.

This clonotype originated in a woman aged 18-29 years in good health. This chain uses TRBV20-1 with TRBJ2-7; perhaps TRBD1 as D (5 bases). The sample consisted of PBMCs. The CDR3 sequence is CSARDPGTYEQYF. In nucleotides, the CDR3 is TGCAGTGCTAGAGACCCAGGGACCTACGAGCAGTACTTC.